This T cell receptor (beta chain) was captured in a study of molecular identifiers for immune sequencing clone quantification. Study observations and caveats: Molecules of identical TCR sharing a barcode could underestimate highly expanded clone sizes. The study found clones above 20 RNA copies held over 97% of effector molecules and under 1% in naive cells.

Sorted naive CD8 T cells were those defined as CD8+CD4-CCR7+CD45RA+. Details on this clonotype: Its target is not known.

Methods described previously were used for bulk TCR libraries, and listed TCR primers were applied. Via MiXCR, TCRdb re-called the PCR reads, giving one row per CDR3 protein. Of 490,000 or so distinct CDR3 sequences in the sample, roughly 24% were seen once. This CDR3 has 16 amino acids. V lost 6 bases and J lost 0, with 16 bases in between. Per the germline V gene, CDR1 is WSHSY and CDR2 is SAAADI. Input material: naive CD8+ T cells from blood, with Jurkat cell RNA spiked in. Subset described: FACS-sorted CD8+CD4-CCR7+CD45RA+ naive T cells. The clonotype was recovered from a human donor in good health. Some libraries in this study had Jurkat cell RNA spiked in. This chain links TRBV10-2 with TRBJ2-3; tentative D call: TRBD2 (6 bases). The CDR3 DNA is TGCGCCAGCAGCGAGAGACTAGTCTCTAGCACAGATACGCAGTATTTT. Its translation: CASSERLVSSTDTQYF.